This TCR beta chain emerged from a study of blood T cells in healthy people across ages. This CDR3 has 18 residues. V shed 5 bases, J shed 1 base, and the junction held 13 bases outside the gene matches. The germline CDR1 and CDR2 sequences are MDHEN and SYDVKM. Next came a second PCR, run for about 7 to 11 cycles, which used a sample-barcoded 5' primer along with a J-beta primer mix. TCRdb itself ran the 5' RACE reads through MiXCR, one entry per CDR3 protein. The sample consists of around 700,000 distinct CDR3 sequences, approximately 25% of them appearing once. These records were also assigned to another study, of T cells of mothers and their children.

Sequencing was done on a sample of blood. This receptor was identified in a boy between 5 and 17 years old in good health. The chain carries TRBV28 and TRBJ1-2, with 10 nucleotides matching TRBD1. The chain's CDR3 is CASSAAGTGARSNYGYTF. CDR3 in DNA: TGTGCCAGCAGTGCGGCCGGGACAGGGGCCAGGAGTAACTATGGCTACACCTTC.